A single TCR beta chain is shown here with its context. The antigen is undetermined. Participating donors were healthy, HIV-negative adults free of recent acute infections or vaccinations. Only Caucasian adults living in Nashville, Tennessee served as donors. J lost 6 bases, V lost 6 bases, and 7 bases had no gene match. The CDR3 consists of 15 residues. CDR1 and CDR2 from the germline V gene are KGHSH and LQKENI. Using immunoSEQ multiplex PCR, the repertoire was profiled, and TCRdb retains in-frame clones only, with some absent. This table has about 770,000 clones, roughly 72% appearing once. This sample was included in a study of shared clonotypes between healthy human individuals. Notes on the study in general: Roughly 4.7% was the fraction of naive CD4 clonotypes found shared across a handful of donors.

The TCR originated in a young woman in good health. The chain joins TRBV18 to TRBJ2-3, with 12 bases fitting TRBD2. Sequenced input: memory CD4+ T cells sorted from blood. Subset indicated: CD45RA-negative fraction. CDR3 DNA: TGTGCCAGCTCCCGACTAGCGGGAGTGAGGGATACGCAGTATTTT. Its translation: CASSRLAGVRDTQYF.